The 30 T cell receptor beta chains below all came from one sample that was sequenced in a study of T-cell memory formation after mild COVID-19. TCRdb analysed the 5' RACE reads with MiXCR anew, one entry per CDR3 protein. The data contain about 360,000 distinct CDR3 sequences, approximately 12% of them seen just once; the ten biggest clones take up 20% to 25%. The sequencing sample was made of PBMCs or a T cell subset sorted from them (not recorded which). All receptors come from a man aged 18 to 29 who had mild COVID-19 (a few samples of this study predate the infection). Cell type and time point are not known.

The V call is TRBV20-1, the J call TRBJ1-2; 7 bases match TRBD1. The CDR3 is 14 amino acids. V gave up 1 base and J gave up 2 bases; unmatched junction bases: 4. Germline CDR1 reads DFQATT; CDR2 reads SNEGSKA (reference sequence). The CDR3 region is CSARGGTANYGYTF. CDR3 coding DNA: TGCAGTGCTAGAGGGGGGACAGCGAACTATGGCTACACCTTC.

The chain recombines TRBV29-1 with TRBJ1-1, with D possibly matching TRBD1 (5 bases). The CDR3 covers 11 residues. Trimming took 8 bases from V and 5 from J, leaving 12 bases between them. Germline CDR1 is SQVTM and CDR2 is ANQGSEA. CDR3 DNA: TGCAGCTTCCAAGGGGTTACTGAAGCTTTCTTT. This gives the protein CSFQGVTEAFF.

The gene calls are TRBV7-8 and TRBJ2-5; D may correspond to TRBD1 or TRBD2 (6 bases each). The V gene lost 7 bases and the J gene lost 2 bases, with 17 bases spanning the gap. This CDR3 is built from 15 residues. Germline V gives CDR1 SGHVS, CDR2 FQNEAQ. The CDR3 nucleotides read TGTGCCAGCATCCCGGTTGGGGGGCCTCAAGAGACCCAGTACTTC. Its translation is CASIPVGGPQETQYF.

This rearrangement joins TRBV15 to TRBJ2-1; tentative D call: TRBD2 (5 bases). The germline CDR1 and CDR2 sequences are LNHNV and YYDKDF (reference sequence). V dropped 5 bases and J dropped 1 base, with 12 bases sitting between them. CDR3 length: 15 amino acids. The DNA for the CDR3 is TGTGCCACCAGCCCCAGAAGAGGGTCCTACAATGAGCAGTTCTTC. Residues: CATSPRRGSYNEQFF.

The chain uses TRBV4-2 and TRBJ1-4, with 9 bases matching TRBD1. CDR3 length equals 16 residues. Germline V CDR1 and CDR2: LGHNA, YNFKEQ. With 0 bases clipped from V and 5 bases from J, the junction kept 4 bases outside the gene matches. The DNA for the CDR3 is TGTGCCAGCAGCCAAGATTATGGGACAGGGAATGAAAAACTGTTTTTT. It yields the protein CASSQDYGTGNEKLFF.

The V call is TRBV6-5, the J call TRBJ1-4; possibly TRBD1 for D (5 bases). The CDR3 totals 13 residues. The germline gives CDR1 MNHEY, CDR2 SVGAGI. Deletions cut 8 bases from V and 8 bases from J, with 15 bases between. CDR3 DNA sequence: TGTGCCAGCGGGGCCAGGGCTGACGAAAAACTGTTTTTT. It translates to CASGARADEKLFF.

In its sample, this clonotype was seen a few times. The chain employs TRBV4-3 and TRBJ1-1; no firm D call. V shed 4 bases and J shed 8 bases, with 11 bases lying between them. Germline-derived CDR1 and CDR2 are LGHNA and YSLEER. The CDR3 is 12 amino acids. In DNA, the CDR3 is TGCGCCAGCAGCCGCGGACCTATGGAAGCTTTCTTT. Residues: CASSRGPMEAFF.

The V gene is TRBV5-1, the J gene TRBJ2-2, with a tentative D call TRBD1 (7 bases). The V and J ends lost 2 bases and 5 bases respectively, with 16 bases between them. CDR3 length: 16 residues. Per germline, CDR1 SGHRS and CDR2 YFSETQ. The CDR3 DNA sequence: TGCGCCAGCAGCTTCTCAGGGGGGTCGAGGACCGGGGAGCTGTTTTTT. As protein: CASSFSGGSRTGELFF.

The chain has TRBV20-1 and TRBJ2-2; 10 positions match TRBD1. Germline CDR1 reads DFQATT; CDR2 reads SNEGSKA (reference sequence). The ends lost 6 bases at V and 6 bases at J; junction bases unmatched: 7. The CDR3 is made up of 14 amino acids. DNA of the CDR3: TGCAGTGCCCAAGACAGGGGGCCCTCCGGGGAGCTGTTTTTT. The encoded protein is CSAQDRGPSGELFF.

The V and J genes are TRBV7-9 and TRBJ2-2; tentatively, D is TRBD1 or TRBD2 (5 bases each). V was cut by 9 bases and J by 0 bases, with 14 bases left in between. The CDR3 runs 15 residues. CDR1 is SEHNR and CDR2 is FQNEAQ in the germline V gene (reference sequence). Here the CDR3 DNA reads TGTGCCAGTCCGAGGGACCCATCGAACACCGGGGAGCTGTTTTTT. Its protein is CASPRDPSNTGELFF.

The V and J genes are TRBV7-9 and TRBJ2-2; tentatively, D is TRBD1 (6 bases). The CDR3 is 14 residues long. The germline V gene has CDR1 SEHNR and CDR2 FQNEAQ (reference sequence). The V end was cut by 5 bases, the J end by 4 bases, with 11 bases between. CDR3 region: CASSRTDGTGELFF. CDR3 nucleotides: TGTGCCAGCAGCCGGACAGATGGCACCGGGGAGCTGTTTTTT.

This clonotype was picked up a small number of times. This chain uses TRBV5-5 with TRBJ2-7; D possibly corresponds to TRBD2 (5 bases). This CDR3 spans 15 amino acids. Trimming took off 4 bases at V and 1 base at J, with 15 bases between the two ends. The germline gives CDR1 SGHKS, CDR2 YYEKEE (reference sequence). The CDR3 DNA reads as TGTGCCAGCAGCCGGGGAGTTAATCCGTCCTACGAGCAGTACGTC. Translation gives CASSRGVNPSYEQYV.

A few counts support this clonotype. The V and J genes are TRBV5-1 and TRBJ2-5; TRBD1 aligns across 8 bases. V lost 1 base, J lost 5 bases, and 7 bases stayed unmatched. The CDR3 has 15 amino acids. The germline V gene has CDR1 SGHRS and CDR2 YFSETQ. CDR3 region: CASSLMTGVEETQYF. In nucleotides, the CDR3 is TGCGCCAGCAGCTTGATGACAGGGGTTGAGGAGACCCAGTACTTC.

The sample holds a few counts of this clonotype. The gene calls are TRBV4-1 and TRBJ1-4; 9 bases align to TRBD1. V lost 4 bases to trimming and J lost 3 bases; unmatched junction nucleotides: 3. The germline CDR1 and CDR2 sequences are MGHRA and YSYEKL. The CDR3 is 15 amino acids. The CDR3 coding sequence is TGCGCCAGCAGCCTAACAGGGGGCTCTAATGAAAAACTGTTTTTT. Translation: CASSLTGGSNEKLFF.

This chain connects TRBV5-1 to TRBJ2-2; tentative D call: TRBD1 (5 bases). V was shortened by 2 bases and J by 1 base, with 15 bases between the two germline ends. From germline, CDR1 is SGHRS and CDR2 YFSETQ. This CDR3 is built from 17 residues. Here the CDR3 reads CASSFLTGFMNTGELFF. For the CDR3, the DNA is TGCGCCAGCAGCTTCCTTACAGGCTTCATGAACACCGGGGAGCTGTTTTTT.

In its sample, this clonotype was seen a few times. V and J are TRBV10-1 and TRBJ1-4; 9 bases match TRBD1. Germline CDR1 reads WNHNN; CDR2 reads SYGVQD (reference sequence). CDR3 size: 14 residues. V trimming: 3 bases; J trimming: 7 bases; junction bases outside the gene matches: 3. For the CDR3, the DNA is TGCGCCAGCAGTGAACGACAGGGGGGTGAAAAACTGTTTTTT. Amino acids: CASSERQGGEKLFF.

The rearrangement joins TRBV20-1 to TRBJ1-1, with D uncertain. Trimming took 1 base from V and 0 from J, leaving 6 bases between them. The CDR3 consists of 13 residues. Germline V gene lookup returns CDR1 DFQATT and CDR2 SNEGSKA (reference sequence). Here the CDR3 DNA reads TGCAGTGCTAGAGTCCGGCTGAACACTGAAGCTTTCTTT. Protein: CSARVRLNTEAFF.

The chain joins TRBV19 to TRBJ2-7, with D perhaps matching TRBD1 (6 bases). V gave up 9 bases and J gave up 0 bases, with 9 bases separating them. The CDR3 has 12 amino acids. Germline CDR1 and CDR2: LNHDA and SQIVND (reference sequence). This CDR3 reads CASGQNSYEQYF. The CDR3 nucleotides read TGTGCCAGCGGACAGAACTCCTACGAGCAGTACTTC.

In this sample, this clonotype turned up once. The chain has TRBV7-3 and TRBJ2-3, with 13 bases that match TRBD2. From germline, CDR1 is SGHTA and CDR2 FQGTGA. The CDR3 extends over 18 amino acids. J lost 2 bases, V lost 3 bases, and 8 bases had no gene match. CDR3 nucleotide sequence: TGTGCCAGCAGCTTGGGACTAGCGGGGCCCGGACCCACAGATACGCAGTATTTT. This translates into CASSLGLAGPGPTDTQYF.

This chain uses TRBV7-2 with TRBJ1-4, with D perhaps TRBD1 (5 bases). V lost 4 bases and J lost 8, with 17 bases in between. From germline, CDR1 is SGHTA and CDR2 FQGNSA. The CDR3 runs to 15 residues. The CDR3 protein is CASSSRGAMREKLFF. Written as DNA, the CDR3 is TGTGCCAGCAGCTCCCGAGGGGCCATGAGAGAAAAACTGTTTTTT.

The chain recombines TRBV7-9 with TRBJ2-1; no clear D. Per the germline V gene, CDR1 is SEHNR and CDR2 is FQNEAQ (reference sequence). With 5 bases removed from V and 6 bases from J, the gap between germline ends came to 11 bases. The CDR3 spans 13 residues. This CDR3 is CASSREGFNEQFF. CDR3 DNA: TGTGCCAGCAGCAGAGAAGGGTTCAATGAGCAGTTCTTC.

This clonotype was recorded at least ten times. V usage is TRBV12-3 or TRBV12-4 and J usage is TRBJ2-3; the match to TRBD2 covers 9 bases. The CDR3 contains 15 residues. After removal of 5 bases from V and 6 bases from J, the junction contained 9 bases not matched to a gene. CDR3 protein: CASSPGLAGSDTQYF. In nucleotides, the CDR3 is TGTGCCAGCAGTCCGGGACTAGCAGGTTCGGATACGCAGTATTTT.

The chain has TRBV12-3 or TRBV12-4 and TRBJ2-3, with D perhaps TRBD2 (5 bases). Trimming pared 8 bases from V and 2 bases from J, leaving 8 bases between. The CDR3 loop spans 12 amino acids. The chain's CDR3 is CASGLLTDTQYF. The CDR3 coding sequence is TGTGCCAGCGGACTCCTCACAGATACGCAGTATTTT.

This clonotype turned up a few times. This chain links TRBV7-8 with TRBJ2-5; TRBD1 aligns across 12 bases. The junction had 3 bases not matched to a gene; V was cut back by 0 bases and J by 4 bases. Germline CDR1 reads SGHVS; CDR2 reads FQNEAQ. This CDR3 region has 16 residues. The DNA of the CDR3 is TGTGCCAGCAGCTTAGCCGGGACAGGGGGCCGAGAGACCCAGTACTTC. Translating it yields CASSLAGTGGRETQYF.

A few counts support this clonotype. The V call is TRBV27, the J call TRBJ2-7, with a possible D match to TRBD2 (7 bases). V was cut by 3 bases and J by 3 bases, with 12 bases left in between. This CDR3 is built from 14 residues. Germline loops: CDR1 MNHEY, CDR2 SMNVEV (reference sequence). The chain's CDR3 is CASSFNGGRYEQYF. The CDR3 DNA is TGTGCCAGCAGTTTTAACGGGGGGCGCTACGAGCAGTACTTC.

The chain uses TRBV9 and TRBJ2-7; possible D gene TRBD1, 5 bases. The CDR3 consists of 16 residues. CDR1 is SGDLS and CDR2 is YYNGEE in the germline V gene. V lost 0 bases and J 0 bases, leaving 13 bases between the germline ends. This CDR3 reads CASSVGGQGSSYEQYF. In nucleotides, the CDR3 is TGTGCCAGCAGCGTAGGAGGCCAGGGAAGCTCCTACGAGCAGTACTTC.

This clonotype was found a few times. This sequence joins TRBV7-7 and TRBJ2-2; the match to TRBD2 covers 14 bases. V shed 5 bases, J shed 7 bases, and the junction held 9 bases outside the gene matches. The germline V gene encodes CDR1 SSHAT and CDR2 FNYEAQ (reference sequence). The CDR3 is made up of 17 amino acids. CDR3 amino acids: CASSPRLAGGPSGELFF. The CDR3 coding sequence is TGTGCCAGCAGCCCGAGACTAGCGGGGGGGCCGAGCGGGGAGCTGTTTTTT.

Only a few counts were recorded for this clonotype. The chain is built from TRBV11-2 and TRBJ2-5; 7 positions match TRBD2. The V segment lost 3 bases and the J segment 0 bases; nucleotides outside the gene matches: 7. The CDR3 has 16 residues. Per germline, CDR1 SGHAT and CDR2 FQNNGV. CDR3 sequence reads: CASSFIRLADQETQYF. CDR3 sequence (DNA): TGTGCCAGCAGCTTTATCAGGCTAGCGGACCAAGAGACCCAGTACTTC.

This clonotype was seen many times. J is TRBJ2-2 and V is TRBV5-1; possible D gene TRBD1, 6 bases. This CDR3 contains 14 residues. Germline CDR1 reads SGHRS; CDR2 reads YFSETQ. Trimming pared 2 bases from V and 6 bases from J, leaving 11 bases between. The CDR3 is CASSFRGRSGELFF. As DNA, the CDR3 is TGCGCCAGCAGCTTCAGGGGACGGTCCGGGGAGCTGTTTTTT. The whole variable domain, filled in from reference TRBV5-1 and TRBJ2-2, reads KAGVTQTPRYLIKTRGQQVTLSCSPISGHRSVSWYQQTPGQGLQFLFEYFSETQRNKGNFPGRFSGRQFSNSRSEMNVSTLELGDSALYLCASSFRGRSGELFFGEGSRLTVL.

The chain uses TRBV28 and TRBJ2-1; 9 bases are shared with TRBD2. CDR1 and CDR2 (germline): MDHEN, SYDVKM. The CDR3 is 16 amino acids. With V trimmed by 1 base and J by 8 bases, 9 bases remained unmatched. The CDR3, as DNA: TGTGCCAGCAGTTTATCTGGTAGCGGGGGCTTGGATGAGCAGTTCTTC. Amino acid sequence: CASSLSGSGGLDEQFF.